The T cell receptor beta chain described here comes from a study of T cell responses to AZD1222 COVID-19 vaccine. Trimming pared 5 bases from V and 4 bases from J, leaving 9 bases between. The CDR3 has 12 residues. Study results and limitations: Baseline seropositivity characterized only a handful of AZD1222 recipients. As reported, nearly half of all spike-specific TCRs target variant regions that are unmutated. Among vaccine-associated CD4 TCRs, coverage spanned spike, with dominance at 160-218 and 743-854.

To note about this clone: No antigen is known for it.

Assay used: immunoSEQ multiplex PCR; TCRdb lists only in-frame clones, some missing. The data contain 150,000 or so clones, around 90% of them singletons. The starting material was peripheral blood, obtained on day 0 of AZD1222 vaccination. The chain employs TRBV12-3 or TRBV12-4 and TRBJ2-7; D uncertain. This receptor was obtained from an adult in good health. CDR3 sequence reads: CASSVLGYEQYF. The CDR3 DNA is TGTGCCAGCAGTGTTTTGGGTTACGAGCAGTACTTC.